The clone carrying this T cell receptor beta chain was observed at least ten times. Antigen specificity is unknown. As for time point: sample taken at primary tumor resection. Germline assignment: CDR1 LGHNA and CDR2 YSLEER. This CDR3 region has 16 residues. J was trimmed by 4 bases and V by 4 bases; bases with no gene match: 9. TCRdb reprocessed the 5' RACE reads via MiXCR and lists one record per CDR3 protein. The data show some 78,000 distinct CDR3 sequences, with about 8% seen just once and 6.8% held by the top ten. These data are taken from a study of spatial heterogeneity in lung cancer. Study background: Compared with alpha-chain sequences, beta-chain sequences were consistently detected in greater numbers. Study results and limitations: Resection blood, more than follow-up blood, showed ubiquitous expanded tumor TCRs.

The sequencing used PBMCs, collected at surgery. This sequence joins TRBV4-3 and TRBJ1-4; 7 bases agree with TRBD1. The sequence was collected from a male donor with early-stage non-small cell lung cancer. This CDR3 is CASSRRDSGDNEKLFF. CDR3 bases: TGCGCCAGCAGCCGTCGGGACAGTGGGGATAATGAAAAACTGTTTTTT.